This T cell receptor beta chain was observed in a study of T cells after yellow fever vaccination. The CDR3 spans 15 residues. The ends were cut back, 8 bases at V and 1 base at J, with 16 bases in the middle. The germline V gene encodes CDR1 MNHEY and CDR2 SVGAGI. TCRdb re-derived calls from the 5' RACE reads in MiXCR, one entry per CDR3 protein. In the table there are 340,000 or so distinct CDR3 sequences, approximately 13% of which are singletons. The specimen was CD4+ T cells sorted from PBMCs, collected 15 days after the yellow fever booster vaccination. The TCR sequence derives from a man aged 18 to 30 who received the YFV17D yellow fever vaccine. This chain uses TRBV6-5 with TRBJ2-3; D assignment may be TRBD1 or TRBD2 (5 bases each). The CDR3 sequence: CASAPRGVGTDTQYF. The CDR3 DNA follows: TGTGCCAGCGCCCCAAGAGGGGTCGGCACAGATACGCAGTATTTT.